These T cell receptor beta chains were read from a single sample in a study of cytomegalovirus exposure and HLA in healthy donors. Sequencing used immunoSEQ multiplex PCR; TCRdb keeps in-frame clones, though not all of them. The sample has about 120,000 clones, 65% to 80% seen once; the top ten hold over 25%. Sequenced material: PBMCs. These receptors all come from a man aged 55 to 70 in good health and CMV-seropositive. Both conserved end residues are part of each CDR3. The D gene is left open where the match is weak. Size tells how often a clone was seen (once, few, many) or the class of an expanded clone, and some rows leave it out.

TRBJ2-7,14,once,TRBV5-1,.,TGCGCCAGCAGCTTGTCGGGGTTACTAGGCGAGCAGTACTTC,CASSLSGLLGEQYF
TRBJ2-1,18,.,TRBV7-6,TRBD2,TGTGCCAGCAGCTCCGGACTAGCGGGGCTTCGCCACTGGGATGAGCAGTTCTTC,CASSSGLAGLRHWDEQFF
TRBJ1-1,15,.,TRBV5-1,.,TGCGCCAGCAGCTTGGATCCAGGGGTGAACACTGAAGCTTTCTTT,CASSLDPGVNTEAFF
TRBJ2-7,12,.,TRBV6-5,.,TGTGCCAGCAGCCAGAGGGGGGGCGAGCAGTACTTC,CASSQRGGEQYF
TRBJ2-2,17,.,TRBV7-9,TRBD2,TGTGCCAGCAGCTTAGAGGCCCGGACTAGCGGCACCGGGGAGCTGTTTTTT,CASSLEARTSGTGELFF
TRBJ1-1,15,.,TRBV15,TRBD1,TGTGCCACCAGCAGAGGCAGGGGGCAGGGCACTGAAGCTTTCTTT,CATSRGRGQGTEAFF
TRBJ1-2,13,.,TRBV29-1,TRBD1,TGCAGCGCTGAGGACAGGGATTTGTCAGGCTACACCTTC,CSAEDRDLSGYTF
TRBJ2-1,13,.,TRBV2,.,TGTGCCAGCAGTATGAATAACGAGGATGAGCAGTTCTTC,CASSMNNEDEQFF
TRBJ2-1,15,.,TRBV5-1,.,TGCGCCAGCAGCTTACTAGGGAGCTCCTACAATGAGCAGTTCTTC,CASSLLGSSYNEQFF
TRBJ2-7,16,.,TRBV30,TRBD2,TGTGCCTGGAGAGTACAAACTAGCGGGAAGCGATACGAGCAGTACTTC,CAWRVQTSGKRYEQYF
TRBJ1-2,16,.,TRBV18,.,TGTGCCAGCTCACCACCCCCTTTAGGGGTAGGGTATGGCTACACCTTC,CASSPPPLGVGYGYTF
TRBJ2-3,15,.,TRBV6-1,TRBD1,TGTGCCAGCAGTGATGGGGACAGGGGCACAGATACGCAGTATTTT,CASSDGDRGTDTQYF
TRBJ2-3,14,once,TRBV6-5,TRBD2,TGTGCCAGCAGTGCTAGCGGGAAGGTAGATACGCAGTATTTT,CASSASGKVDTQYF
TRBJ1-2,14,once,TRBV7-9,TRBD1,TGTGCCAGCAGCTTATACAGGGGGCCGTATGGCTACACCTTC,CASSLYRGPYGYTF
TRBJ2-7,11,.,TRBV7-9,.,TGTGCCAGCAGCTTCCGGGACGAGCAGTACTTC,CASSFRDEQYF
TRBJ1-1,13,few,TRBV27,TRBD1,TGTGCCAGCAGCGGACAGGGCAGCACTGAAGCTTTCTTT,CASSGQGSTEAFF
TRBJ2-6,15,.,TRBV30,.,TGTGCCTGGTCCCGACGGAGCTCTGGGGCCAACGTCCTGACTTTC,CAWSRRSSGANVLTF
TRBJ1-1,15,.,TRBV4-1,.,TGCGCCAGCAGCCAAGTACAGGTGATGAACACTGAAGCTTTCTTT,CASSQVQVMNTEAFF
TRBJ2-1,17,few,TRBV23-1,.,TGCGCCAGCAGTCAATCCCGCCCGGGACTCGCTTACAATGAGCAGTTCTTC,CASSQSRPGLAYNEQFF
TRBJ1-1,15,.,TRBV2,TRBD1,TGTGCCAGCAGCCCCGACAGGGGGCGGTCCCCTGAAGCTTTCTTT,CASSPDRGRSPEAFF
TRBJ1-1,15,.,TRBV6-5,TRBD1,TGTGCCAGCAGCCGTGGGACAGGCTTTAACACTGAAGCTTTCTTT,CASSRGTGFNTEAFF
TRBJ2-1,17,.,TRBV2,.,TGTGCCAGCAGTACTACACTTGGCCCCAACTCCTACAATGAGCAGTTCTTC,CASSTTLGPNSYNEQFF
TRBJ1-2,17,once,TRBV4-2,TRBD1,TGTGCCAGCAGCCAAGATTTTAAGACGGACAGGGGTCCTGGCTACACCTTC,CASSQDFKTDRGPGYTF
TRBJ2-1,13,.,TRBV5-1,TRBD2,TGCGCCATCAGACTAGCGGGGAACAATGAGCAGTTCTTC,CAIRLAGNNEQFF
TRBJ2-5,15,.,TRBV6-5,TRBD2,TGTGCCAGCAGTTACCCCTCTAGCGGACAAGAGACCCAGTACTTC,CASSYPSSGQETQYF
TRBJ2-7,14,.,TRBV30,.,TGTGCCTGGAGCCGGGACTTTATCTCCTACGAGCAGTACTTC,CAWSRDFISYEQYF
TRBJ1-5,17,.,TRBV30,TRBD1,TGTGCCTGGAGTGGAGGGTGGACAGGGAGTTTGGAGCAGCCCCAGCATTTT,CAWSGGWTGSLEQPQHF
TRBJ1-1,16,.,TRBV5-6,TRBD1,TGTGCCAGCAGCTTGTTCCTCGACAGGGGTGACACTGAAGCTTTCTTT,CASSLFLDRGDTEAFF
TRBJ1-2,16,.,TRBV6-6,.,TGTGCCAGCAGTTACTCGTCAGGACAATTTGCCTATGGCTACACCTTC,CASSYSSGQFAYGYTF
TRBJ1-6,18,.,TRBV7-6,TRBD1,TGTGCCAGCAGCTTTCTTACAGGGGAGAGCTCCTATAATTCACCCCTCCACTTT,CASSFLTGESSYNSPLHF
TRBJ2-1,16,.,TRBV6-1,TRBD1,TGTGCCAGCAGTGGCCAGACAGGGAGCTCCTACAATGAGCAGTTCTTC,CASSGQTGSSYNEQFF
TRBJ2-1,11,few,TRBV28,.,TGTGCCAGCAGTAACGAGAATGAGCAGTTCTTC,CASSNENEQFF